This is a list of T cell receptor beta chains from one sample in a study of cytomegalovirus exposure and HLA in healthy donors. Using immunoSEQ multiplex PCR, the repertoire was profiled, and TCRdb retains in-frame clones only, with some absent. Altogether 70,000 to 80,000 clones are present, approximately 82% being singletons, with the ten largest covering 1.5% to 2%. The source material was PBMCs. The receptors derive from a man younger than 35 in good health and CMV-seronegative. The CDR3 runs from the conserved cysteine through the conserved F or W. A D gene is named only where the DNA matches it firmly. Size is stated for part of the rows, as once, few or many counts, or as a class when the clone is expanded.

TRBV5-4	.	.	TRBJ1-6	TGTGCCAGCAGGCGGGGGGGGATCCCCGGGAATTCACCCCTCCACTTT	CASRRGGIPGNSPLHF
TRBV7-9	few	.	TRBJ1-5	TGTGCCAGCAGCTACAACTTGGGGAGTAGCCTATCGCCCCAGCATTTT	CASSYNLGSSLSPQHF
TRBV5-4	.	.	TRBJ2-6	TGTGCCAGCAGCTTGGTTCACAACTCTGGGGCCAACGTCCTGACTTTC	CASSLVHNSGANVLTF
TRBV5-1	.	.	TRBJ2-1	TGCGCCAGCAGCTTGATCTCGCTTACAGGGAATGAGCAGTTCTTC	CASSLISLTGNEQFF
TRBV28	.	TRBD1	TRBJ1-6	TGTGCCAGCAGTATTAGGGGGCCCGGTTCACCCCTCCACTTT	CASSIRGPGSPLHF
TRBV27	.	.	TRBJ2-3	TGTGCCAGCAGCTTTCACCAGACGCCAGGGAGGACAGATACGCAGTATTTT	CASSFHQTPGRTDTQYF
TRBV10-2	few	.	TRBJ1-5	TGCGCCAGCACCGTGAGTGACAGCAGGAATCAGCCCCAGCATTTT	CASTVSDSRNQPQHF
TRBV28	.	TRBD2	TRBJ2-1	TGTGCCAGCAGTTTAATGGCTAGCGGGAGTAATGAGCAGTTCTTC	CASSLMASGSNEQFF
TRBV19	.	.	TRBJ1-1	TGTGCCAGTAGTACTTCCATTCAGACACAGAACACTGAAGCTTTCTTT	CASSTSIQTQNTEAFF
TRBV5-5	.	TRBD2	TRBJ2-1	TGTGCCAGCAGACGGACTAGCGGAAACTCGTACAATGAGCAGTTCTTC	CASRRTSGNSYNEQFF
TRBV20-1	.	TRBD1	TRBJ1-1	TGCAGTGCTTGGGACAGGGTAGCAGCTTTCTTT	CSAWDRVAAFF
TRBV10-3	.	.	TRBJ2-2	TGTGCCACCATGACGGGGACGAACACCGGGGAGCTGTTTTTT	CATMTGTNTGELFF
TRBV4-3	.	.	TRBJ1-1	TGCGCCAGCAGCCAAGTTGAGGACAGCCCCAACTCTGAGGCTTTCTTT	CASSQVEDSPNSEAFF
TRBV4-3	few	TRBD1	TRBJ2-1	TGCGCCAGCAGCCCAGAGGGACAGAACGAGTACAATGAGCAGTTCTTC	CASSPEGQNEYNEQFF
TRBV7-2	.	TRBD1	TRBJ1-1	TGTGCCAGCAGACGGACAGGGCTCACTGAAGCTTTCTTT	CASRRTGLTEAFF
TRBV10-2	.	TRBD2	TRBJ2-1	TGCGCCAGCAGTGAATTCCTAGCGGGGGCCTTATACAATGAGCAGTTCTTC	CASSEFLAGALYNEQFF
TRBV5-5	once	.	TRBJ1-1	TGTGCCAGCAGCTTGATCAGGGTCGCTGAAGCTTTCTTT	CASSLIRVAEAFF
TRBV14	.	.	TRBJ1-1	TGTGCCAGCAGCCTTCGACAAGGGGGCACTGAAGCTTTCTTT	CASSLRQGGTEAFF
TRBV10-3	.	TRBD2	TRBJ2-1	TGTGCCATCAGTGAGTCGTTGGTGCGGGAGAGCTACAATGAGCAGTTCTTC	CAISESLVRESYNEQFF
TRBV25-1	.	TRBD2	TRBJ2-1	TGTGCCAGCAGTGAAAATGGGAGGGATGGCGGTGAGCAGTTCTTC	CASSENGRDGGEQFF
TRBV30	.	TRBD1	TRBJ2-1	TGTGCCTGCAAGCCTCCACTTCCCGGGACAGGGGTATCCTACAATGAGCAGTTCTTC	CACKPPLPGTGVSYNEQFF
TRBV4-2	.	TRBD2	TRBJ2-5	TGTGCCAGCAGCCAAGGAATTAGCGGGGAAGAGACCCAGTACTTC	CASSQGISGEETQYF
TRBV5-1	few	TRBD2	TRBJ2-7	TGCGCCAGCAGCTTCTCTAGCGGGAGTTACGAGCAGTACTTC	CASSFSSGSYEQYF
TRBV4-2	.	.	TRBJ2-7	TGTGCCAGCAGCCAAGATCCCGGGCAGGGTTCCGTCGAGCAGTACTTC	CASSQDPGQGSVEQYF
TRBV10-3	.	TRBD1	TRBJ2-7	TGTGCCTTAGGGCTACAGGGGGCCGATGCCGAGCAGTACTTC	CALGLQGADAEQYF
TRBV7-2	.	.	TRBJ2-7	TGTGCCAGCAGCCTTATCGACAGCTACGAGCAGTACTTC	CASSLIDSYEQYF
TRBV7-8	.	.	TRBJ1-2	TGTGCCAGCAGTCTCGACGATAGCCATGGCTACACCTTC	CASSLDDSHGYTF
TRBV10-1	once	.	TRBJ1-2	TGCGCCGGGCCAGGGGGCTACACCTTC	CAGPGGYTF
TRBV5-6	once	.	TRBJ2-1	TGTGCCAGCAGCGTGACTAGTGATGAGCAGTTCTTC	CASSVTSDEQFF
TRBV27	.	TRBD2	TRBJ2-3	TGTGCCAGCAGTTTCTTCGCGGGAGGCACAGATACGCAGTATTTT	CASSFFAGGTDTQYF
TRBV4-1	.	.	TRBJ2-7	TGCGCCAGCAGCCAAGTCGCTACCGCCTACGAGCAGTACTTC	CASSQVATAYEQYF
TRBV6-6	.	.	TRBJ1-2	TGTGCCAGCAGTGAGTCCTATGGCTACACCTTC	CASSESYGYTF
TRBV9	.	.	TRBJ1-1	TGTGCCAGCAGCTACAGATCGACCACTGAAGCTTTCTTT	CASSYRSTTEAFF
TRBV30	.	TRBD1	TRBJ2-3	TGTGCCTGGAGTGTACCGGGACAGAAAGCCACAGATACGCAGTATTTT	CAWSVPGQKATDTQYF
TRBV21-1	.	.	TRBJ1-5	TGTGCCAGCAGCAAAGACGGAGCGGACCCCAATCAGCCCCAGCATTTT	CASSKDGADPNQPQHF
TRBV25-1	few	TRBD2	TRBJ2-4	TGTGCCAGCAGTGAATCACTAGCGGGAGACGTCGCCAAAAACATTCAGTACTTC	CASSESLAGDVAKNIQYF
TRBV25-1	.	TRBD1	TRBJ1-1	TGTGACAGACAGGGACAGTTCAACACTGAAGCTTTCTTT	CDRQGQFNTEAFF
TRBV7-8	.	.	TRBJ1-1	TGTGCCAGCAGCTTACTGCGTAGAAACACTGAAGCTTTCTTT	CASSLLRRNTEAFF
TRBV18	.	TRBD1	TRBJ2-2	TGTGCCAGCTCACCCCCCGGGACAGGGGGTTTCACCGGGGAGCTGTTTTTT	CASSPPGTGGFTGELFF
TRBV5-1	.	TRBD2	TRBJ2-5	TGCGCCAGCGGACTAGCGGGGGGGCAAGAGACCCAGTACTTC	CASGLAGGQETQYF
TRBV9	few	TRBD1	TRBJ1-1	TGTGCCAGCAGCGCTCTTGGACAGGGAGGAATGGACACTGAAGCTTTCTTT	CASSALGQGGMDTEAFF
TRBV5-1	.	TRBD2	TRBJ2-5	TGCGCCAGCAGCTTGGCCGCGGGGGGGCCGATGGAGACCCAGTACTTC	CASSLAAGGPMETQYF
TRBV5-1	.	.	TRBJ1-5	TGCGCCAGCAGCTTGGGGGCGTCCGAGCCCCAGCATTTT	CASSLGASEPQHF
TRBV7-9	.	.	TRBJ1-1	TGTGCCAGCAGCTTAGCGCCGCCGGTGAACACTGAAGCTTTCTTT	CASSLAPPVNTEAFF
TRBV7-8	.	TRBD1	TRBJ2-3	TGTGCCAGCAGCACCGGACAGGGGGCAGGCACAGATACGCAGTATTTT	CASSTGQGAGTDTQYF
TRBV5-1	few	TRBD1	TRBJ1-5	TGCGCCAGCAGCTTAGAACAGGGGGCTCAGCCCCAGCATTTT	CASSLEQGAQPQHF
TRBV5-1	.	.	TRBJ2-1	TGCGCCAGCAGCTTGTTAGCGACTGGGATGGGCTCCTACAATGAGCAGTTCTTC	CASSLLATGMGSYNEQFF
TRBV6-5	.	.	TRBJ2-7	TGTGCCAGCAGGAAATTAACAGGGACTACCTACGAGCAGTACTTC	CASRKLTGTTYEQYF
TRBV7-2	once	.	TRBJ2-7	TGTGCCAGCAGCCCCATACAGACAGGATTCTCCTACGAGCAGTACTTC	CASSPIQTGFSYEQYF
TRBV27	.	.	TRBJ1-6	TGTGCCAGAGCAGGGTGGCAATCTGATAATTCACCCCTCCACTTT	CARAGWQSDNSPLHF
TRBV7-2	once	TRBD1	TRBJ2-7	TGTGCCAGCAGCTCCAAGGGACAGGGCTCCGAGCAGTACTTC	CASSSKGQGSEQYF
TRBV28	.	.	TRBJ2-1	TGTGCCAGCAGTTTTGATAGACTAGGTCCATTCTACAATGAGCAGTTCTTC	CASSFDRLGPFYNEQFF
TRBV7-9	.	TRBD2	TRBJ2-5	TGTGCCAGCAGTCCGGGGCCAGCTGTTGCGGGAGCTTGGGAGACCCAGTACTTC	CASSPGPAVAGAWETQYF
TRBV19	.	TRBD2	TRBJ2-7	TGTGCCAGTAGTAGCCACCGACTAGCGGGAGGGTACGAGCAGTACTTC	CASSSHRLAGGYEQYF
TRBV6-5	few	.	TRBJ1-2	TGTGCCAGCAGTTACTCCTCGGTCCGTGGCTATGGCTACACCTTC	CASSYSSVRGYGYTF
TRBV7-2	.	TRBD1	TRBJ1-2	TGTGCCAGCAGCTTAAACCGACAGGGGCATGGCTACACCTTC	CASSLNRQGHGYTF
TRBV4-1	.	.	TRBJ1-2	TGCGCCAGCAGCCAAGAAATCCAGAAAGACTATGGCTACACCTTC	CASSQEIQKDYGYTF
TRBV28	.	TRBD1	TRBJ1-4	TGTGCCAGCAGTGTTATAACAGGGGGTCGAAATGAAAAACTGTTTTTT	CASSVITGGRNEKLFF
TRBV19	.	TRBD1	TRBJ1-4	TGTGCCAGTAGTATAGTCGAGACAGGGGGTGAAAAACTGTTTTTT	CASSIVETGGEKLFF
TRBV28	.	.	TRBJ2-7	TGTGCCAGCAGCCCCGACAGTTACGAGCAGTACTTC	CASSPDSYEQYF